Here is one T cell receptor (beta chain) with its context. Its antigen is not known. This CDR3 contains 15 residues. Germline-derived CDR1 and CDR2 are SGHTA and FQGTGA. Trimming took 5 bases from V and 1 from J, leaving 12 bases between them. Measured with immunoSEQ multiplex PCR; TCRdb has only the in-frame clones, and not every one. The data contain approximately 100,000 clones, approximately 85% of them singletons. This entry belongs to a study of T cell clones after liver transplantation. Study-level information: A pre-transplant mixed lymphocyte reaction with TCRbeta sequencing defined graft-donor-reactive clones followed in post-transplant blood. At least one year of complete immunosuppression withdrawal without enzymes over twice normal defined tolerance.

Thawed unstimulated PBMCs were FACS-sorted by CD3, CD4 and CD8 into two populations. Regarding the study as a whole: A significant post-transplant drop in circulating graft-donor-reactive CD4 TCRbeta sequences occurred in most of the 8 subjects.

The sample here was CD4+ T cells from blood, taken before liver transplant. The receptor's source is a human donor who received a liver transplant. The V gene is TRBV7-3, the J gene TRBJ2-1; tentative D call: TRBD2 (5 bases). CDR3 region: CASSPQTGSYNEQFF. CDR3 in DNA: TGTGCCAGCAGCCCCCAAACGGGGTCCTACAATGAGCAGTTCTTC.